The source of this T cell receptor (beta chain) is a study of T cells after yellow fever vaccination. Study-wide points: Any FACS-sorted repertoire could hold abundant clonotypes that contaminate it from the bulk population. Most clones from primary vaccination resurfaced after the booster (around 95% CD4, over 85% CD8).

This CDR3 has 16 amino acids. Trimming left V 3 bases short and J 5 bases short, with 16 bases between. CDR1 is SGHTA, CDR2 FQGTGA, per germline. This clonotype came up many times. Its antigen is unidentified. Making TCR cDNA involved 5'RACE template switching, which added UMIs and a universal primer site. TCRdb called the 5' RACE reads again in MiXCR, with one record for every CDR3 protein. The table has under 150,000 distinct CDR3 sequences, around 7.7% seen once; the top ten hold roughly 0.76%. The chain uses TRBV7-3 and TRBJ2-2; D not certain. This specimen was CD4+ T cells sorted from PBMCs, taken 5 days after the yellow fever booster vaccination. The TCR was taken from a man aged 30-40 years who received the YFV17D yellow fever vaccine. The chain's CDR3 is CASSLGSPPGTGELFF. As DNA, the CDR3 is TGTGCCAGCAGCTTGGGAAGTCCGCCCGGAACCGGGGAGCTGTTTTTT.